In this sample, the clone carrying this TCR beta chain turned up many times. This specimen comes from a study of human T cells and chemical hapten exposure. Background on the study: From small differences in pooled library volume came most of the variation in per-sample TCR yields.

The CDR3 length is 16 residues. Germline trimming cut 3 bases from V and 2 bases from J; bases unmatched to any gene: 8. Germline assignment: CDR1 LNHDA and CDR2 SQIVND (reference sequence). Per the original data handling: Samples held a median of about 94,000 TCRs, range about 20,000–690,600. TCRdb redid the calling of the 5' RACE reads with MiXCR, one entry per CDR3 protein. The V and J calls and clone size are TCRdb's, not the authors'. This table holds approximately 150,000 distinct CDR3 sequences, 3.5% to 5% found once. Extraction yielded total RNA from whole blood (unfractionated). The chain employs TRBV19 and TRBJ1-2, with 8 bases aligning to TRBD1. This sequence originates from a female donor in good health. DNA of the CDR3: TGTGCCAGTAGTATCAACGCGGGACAGGTAAACTATGGCTACACCTTC. The encoded protein is CASSINAGQVNYGYTF.